This entry lists 7 T cell receptor beta chains sequenced from one sample in a study of T cells in Graves' hyperthyroidism and ophthalmopathy. RNA transcripts provided the source from which TCR beta CDR3 regions were amplified. Primed by the HTBI set, a first-round RT-PCR was run on the TCR CDR3. TCRdb re-called the multiplex PCR reads with MiXCR, one entry per CDR3 protein. The sample shows around 350,000 distinct CDR3 sequences, 15% to 20% of them seen only once. Material: blood. The receptor source for this set is a young woman with Graves' hyperthyroidism.

This clonotype has only a few counts. The gene calls are TRBV6-2 or TRBV6-3 and TRBJ2-7; tentatively, D is TRBD2 (6 bases). V lost 5 bases to trimming and J lost 3 bases, with 11 bases between them. The germline CDR1 and CDR2 sequences are MNHEY and SVGEGT. This CDR3 contains 13 residues. Here the CDR3 reads CASSVTGGYEQYF. DNA for the CDR3: TGTGCCAGCAGTGTAACCGGGGGCTACGAGCAGTACTTC.

This clonotype has ten or more counts. The gene calls are TRBV29-1 and TRBJ1-2; tentative D call: TRBD1 (6 bases). CDR3 size: 15 residues. V lost 3 bases to trimming and J lost 4 bases, with 18 bases between them. CDR1 and CDR2 (germline): SQVTM, ANQGSEA. The CDR3 coding sequence is TGCAGCGTTGAGGGATACAGGGAGTTGGGCTATGGCTACACCTTC. It specifies CSVEGYRELGYGYTF. The entire variable domain, with the rest obtained from reference TRBV29-1 and TRBJ1-2, is as follows: SAVISQKPSRDICQRGTSLTIQCQVDSQVTMMFWYRQQPGQSLTLIATANQGSEATYESGFVIDKFPISRPNLTFSTLTVSNMSPEDSSIYLCSVEGYRELGYGYTFGSGTRLTVV.

This clonotype showed up many times. The chain joins TRBV7-3 to TRBJ1-2; D might be TRBD1 (6 bases). The germline V gene encodes CDR1 SGHTA and CDR2 FQGTGA. CDR3 length: 15 amino acids. V was pared by 8 bases and J by 4 bases, with 20 bases between. This chain's CDR3 is CASALRGGETYGYTF. The CDR3, as DNA: TGTGCCAGCGCTCTCAGGGGAGGGGAGACCTATGGCTACACCTTC.

There are many counts of this clonotype. V usage is TRBV4-2 and J usage is TRBJ1-5; TRBD1 agrees at 8 bases. This CDR3 comprises 13 residues. J lost 6 bases, V lost 6 bases, and 4 bases had no gene match. Germline loops: CDR1 LGHNA, CDR2 YNFKEQ. The CDR3: CASSTGGSQPQHF. CDR3 DNA sequence: TGTGCCAGCAGTACAGGGGGTAGTCAGCCCCAGCATTTT.

This clonotype was observed at least ten times. This rearrangement joins TRBV6-1 to TRBJ2-2; TRBD2 agrees at 10 bases. The trim removed 2 bases at V and 3 bases at J, leaving 0 bases unmatched. The CDR3 is 15 amino acids. Germline CDR1 is MNHNS and CDR2 is SASEGT. The CDR3 bases are TGTGCCAGCAGTGAACTAGCGGGGGACACCGGGGAGCTGTTTTTT. It yields the protein CASSELAGDTGELFF.

The rearrangement links TRBV14 to TRBJ1-2; D is perhaps TRBD1 (6 bases). The germline V gene encodes CDR1 SGHDN and CDR2 FVKESK. The CDR3 is made up of 14 amino acids. V was clipped by 4 bases and J by 7 bases, with 16 bases between them. The CDR3: CASSLGGHYSGYTF. In DNA form, the CDR3 reads TGTGCCAGCAGCCTCGGGGGGCATTATAGTGGCTACACCTTC.

There are many counts of this clonotype. This sequence joins TRBV15 and TRBJ1-1, with D unclear. The CDR3 covers 13 residues. Between the trimmed V and J ends, which lost 1 base and 5 bases, there was a span of 8 bases. CDR1 is LNHNV, CDR2 YYDKDF, per germline (reference sequence). The CDR3 DNA reads TGTGCCACCAGCAGAGGGGAGTGGACTGAAGCTTTCTTT. Translation: CATSRGEWTEAFF.